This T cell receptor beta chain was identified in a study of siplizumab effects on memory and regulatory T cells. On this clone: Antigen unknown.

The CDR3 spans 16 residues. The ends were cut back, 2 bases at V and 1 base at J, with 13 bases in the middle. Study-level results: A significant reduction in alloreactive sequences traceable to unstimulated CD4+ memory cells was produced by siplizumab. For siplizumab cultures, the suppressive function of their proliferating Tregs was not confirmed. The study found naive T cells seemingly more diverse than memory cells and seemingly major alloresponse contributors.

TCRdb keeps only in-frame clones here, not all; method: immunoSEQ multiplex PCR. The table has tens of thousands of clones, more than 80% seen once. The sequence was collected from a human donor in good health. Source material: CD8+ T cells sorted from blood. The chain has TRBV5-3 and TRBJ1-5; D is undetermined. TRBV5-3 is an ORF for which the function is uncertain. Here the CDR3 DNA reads TGTGCCAGAAGCTTAACTAAGGGTAGGAGCAATCAGCCCCAGCATTTT. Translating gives CARSLTKGRSNQPQHF.